This T cell receptor (beta chain) was sequenced during a study of CD8+ T cells in alopecia areata. Study at large: Scoring treated patients' severity relied on the percentage of scalp area affected. The study, taken as a whole, reports: While tofacitinib was given, many expanded lesional clones persisted in scalp and blood. Scalp clonality, along with expanded CD8+ clones among the top 100, was significantly decreased by tofacitinib. Scalp lesions, especially in alopecia totalis/universalis, had higher clonality than normal scalp.

Comments on this clone: Its target is not known.

Extracted RNA was reverse transcribed into cDNA, the sequencing template. Assay used: immunoSEQ multiplex PCR; TCRdb lists only in-frame clones, some missing. This table holds about 160,000 clones, just over 65% found once. As for treatment: oral pan-JAK inhibitor, 5-10 mg twice daily. The clonotype comes from a human donor with alopecia areata. Source: CD4+ T cells sorted from blood, taken at week 4, from a patient treated with tofacitinib.

CDR3 DNA: TGTGCCAGTAGTCTCACAGGGGGCTATCAGCCCCAGCATTTT. It yields the protein CASSLTGGYQPQHF. V usage is TRBV19 and J usage is TRBJ1-5, with 9 bases aligning to TRBD1. The germline V gene encodes CDR1 LNHDA and CDR2 SQIVND (reference sequence). V lost 5 bases, J lost 5 bases, and 4 bases stayed unmatched. This CDR3 has 14 residues.